This T cell receptor beta chain was recovered during a study of shared clonotypes between healthy human individuals. Study findings and constraints: Compared with memory subsets, naive subsets generally had larger estimated richness.

There are 15 residues in the CDR3. V lost 2 bases to trimming and J lost 4 bases; unmatched junction nucleotides: 3. Germline V lookup: CDR1 SGHAT, CDR2 FQNNGV. Here immunoSEQ multiplex PCR was the method, and the copy in TCRdb shows in-frame clones only, minus some. The profile shows about 1,900,000 clones, about 95% of them singletons. With regard to this clone: Its antigen is unknown. This sample also contains other DNA sequences that code for the same CDR3.

Naive CD8 cells comprised CD45RO-negative, CCR7-positively selected cells, excluding terminally differentiated effector memory CD45RA+ cells. The source material was naive CD8+ T cells sorted from blood. The chain joins TRBV11-2 to TRBJ2-2, with TRBD2 matching over 8 bases. The sequence came from a man younger than 30 in good health. DNA of the CDR3: TGTGCCAGCAGCTTATCTGCGGGGGGCACCGGGGAGCTGTTTTTT. It is translated as CASSLSAGGTGELFF.